This T cell receptor (beta chain) comes out of a study of OX40 agonist ivuxolimab in advanced cancers. The study sampled blood at baseline, cycle 4 day 1, and cycle 7 day 1. Clones were read by immunoSEQ multiplex PCR, and TCRdb kept only the in-frame ones, dropping some. The sample holds over 30,000 clones, roughly 80% seen once. This CDR3 contains 16 residues. CDR1 and CDR2 (germline): SGHRS, YFSETQ. V was trimmed by 1 base and J by 0 bases, leaving 11 bases between them. Sequenced here: CD4+ or CD8+ T cells sorted from blood, sampled in a trial of the OX40 agonist ivuxolimab. The origin of this receptor is an adult with an advanced solid tumor such as melanoma, head and neck, liver or kidney cancer. The V call is TRBV5-1, the J call TRBJ1-3; maybe TRBD1 (5 bases). CDR3 DNA: TGCGCCAGCAGCTTGTTGGGGGAAAGCTCTGGAAACACCATATATTTT. Translation: CASSLLGESSGNTIYF.